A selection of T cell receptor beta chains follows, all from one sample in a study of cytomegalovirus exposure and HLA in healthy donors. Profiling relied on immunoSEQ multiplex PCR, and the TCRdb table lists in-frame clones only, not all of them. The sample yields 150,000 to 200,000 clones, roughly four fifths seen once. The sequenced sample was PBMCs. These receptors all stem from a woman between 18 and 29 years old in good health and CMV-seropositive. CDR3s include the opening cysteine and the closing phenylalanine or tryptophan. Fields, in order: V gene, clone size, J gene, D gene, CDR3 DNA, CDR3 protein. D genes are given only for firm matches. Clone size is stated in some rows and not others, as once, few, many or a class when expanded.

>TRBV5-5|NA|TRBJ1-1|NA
TGTGCCAGCAGCTTGGTGGCGAACACTGAAGCTTTCTTT
CASSLVANTEAFF
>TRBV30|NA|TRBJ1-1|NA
TGTGCCTGGAGTCACTCAAACACTGAAGCTTTCTTT
CAWSHSNTEAFF
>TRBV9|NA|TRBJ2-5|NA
TGTGCCACGAACCCGAGGGCATACAAGACCCAGTACTTC
CATNPRAYKTQYF
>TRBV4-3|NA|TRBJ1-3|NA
TGCGCCAGCAGCCAAGACCGGGGAAACACCATATATTTT
CASSQDRGNTIYF
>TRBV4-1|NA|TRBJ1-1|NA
TGCGCCAGCAGCCAGTGGGGGGGAACTGAAGCTTTCTTT
CASSQWGGTEAFF
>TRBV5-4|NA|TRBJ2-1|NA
TGTGCCAGCAGCTCCGGGAACAATGAGCAGTTCTTC
CASSSGNNEQFF
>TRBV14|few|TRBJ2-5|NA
TGTGCCAGCAGCCAGTGGTTGGTAGCGGCTGAACAAGAGACCCAGTACTTC
CASSQWLVAAEQETQYF
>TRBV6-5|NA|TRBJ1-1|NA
TGTGCCAGCAGTTACTCGTCGGTGGGGGGCACTGAAGCTTTCTTT
CASSYSSVGGTEAFF
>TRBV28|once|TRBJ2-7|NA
TGTGCCAGCAGCCCACGCACGGGCCCGAGGGTCCTGGCCTACGAGCAGTACTTC
CASSPRTGPRVLAYEQYF
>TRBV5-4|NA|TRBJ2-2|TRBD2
TGTGCCAGCAGCTCAGGACTAGCGGGGCACACCGGGGAGCTGTTTTTT
CASSSGLAGHTGELFF
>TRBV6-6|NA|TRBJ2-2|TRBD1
TGTGCCAGCACCCCGGGACAGACGAACACCGGGGAGCTGTTTTTT
CASTPGQTNTGELFF
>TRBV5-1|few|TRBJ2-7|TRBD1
TGCGCCAGCGGACCCGGGACAGGCGTCTCCTACGAGCAGTACTTC
CASGPGTGVSYEQYF
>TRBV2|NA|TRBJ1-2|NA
TGTGCCAGCAGTGACGCCGGGAGGCCATTAAACGATGGCTACACCTTC
CASSDAGRPLNDGYTF
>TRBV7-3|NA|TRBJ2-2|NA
TGTGCCAGCAGCTTAAGAGCTCGGGGAGACGGGGAGCTGTTTTTT
CASSLRARGDGELFF
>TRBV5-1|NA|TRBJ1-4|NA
TGCGCCAGCAGCCCCCCCCTCATTGGGGGGGGCAGTGAAAAACTGTTTTTT
CASSPPLIGGGSEKLFF
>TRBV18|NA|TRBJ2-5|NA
TGTGCCAGCTCACCTACCGAGGGTCAGCAAGAGACCCAGTACTTC
CASSPTEGQQETQYF
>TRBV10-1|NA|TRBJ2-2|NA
TGCGCCAGCAGTGAGTCAGGGGGAGCGAACACCGGGGAGCTGTTTTTT
CASSESGGANTGELFF
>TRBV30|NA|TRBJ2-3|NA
TGTGCCGCTATGGGGGGTAGCGATACGCAGTATTTT
CAAMGGSDTQYF
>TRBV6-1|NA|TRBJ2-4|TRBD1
TGTGCCAGCCTTGACAGGGGGCGGGAGGAAAACATTCAGTACTTC
CASLDRGREENIQYF